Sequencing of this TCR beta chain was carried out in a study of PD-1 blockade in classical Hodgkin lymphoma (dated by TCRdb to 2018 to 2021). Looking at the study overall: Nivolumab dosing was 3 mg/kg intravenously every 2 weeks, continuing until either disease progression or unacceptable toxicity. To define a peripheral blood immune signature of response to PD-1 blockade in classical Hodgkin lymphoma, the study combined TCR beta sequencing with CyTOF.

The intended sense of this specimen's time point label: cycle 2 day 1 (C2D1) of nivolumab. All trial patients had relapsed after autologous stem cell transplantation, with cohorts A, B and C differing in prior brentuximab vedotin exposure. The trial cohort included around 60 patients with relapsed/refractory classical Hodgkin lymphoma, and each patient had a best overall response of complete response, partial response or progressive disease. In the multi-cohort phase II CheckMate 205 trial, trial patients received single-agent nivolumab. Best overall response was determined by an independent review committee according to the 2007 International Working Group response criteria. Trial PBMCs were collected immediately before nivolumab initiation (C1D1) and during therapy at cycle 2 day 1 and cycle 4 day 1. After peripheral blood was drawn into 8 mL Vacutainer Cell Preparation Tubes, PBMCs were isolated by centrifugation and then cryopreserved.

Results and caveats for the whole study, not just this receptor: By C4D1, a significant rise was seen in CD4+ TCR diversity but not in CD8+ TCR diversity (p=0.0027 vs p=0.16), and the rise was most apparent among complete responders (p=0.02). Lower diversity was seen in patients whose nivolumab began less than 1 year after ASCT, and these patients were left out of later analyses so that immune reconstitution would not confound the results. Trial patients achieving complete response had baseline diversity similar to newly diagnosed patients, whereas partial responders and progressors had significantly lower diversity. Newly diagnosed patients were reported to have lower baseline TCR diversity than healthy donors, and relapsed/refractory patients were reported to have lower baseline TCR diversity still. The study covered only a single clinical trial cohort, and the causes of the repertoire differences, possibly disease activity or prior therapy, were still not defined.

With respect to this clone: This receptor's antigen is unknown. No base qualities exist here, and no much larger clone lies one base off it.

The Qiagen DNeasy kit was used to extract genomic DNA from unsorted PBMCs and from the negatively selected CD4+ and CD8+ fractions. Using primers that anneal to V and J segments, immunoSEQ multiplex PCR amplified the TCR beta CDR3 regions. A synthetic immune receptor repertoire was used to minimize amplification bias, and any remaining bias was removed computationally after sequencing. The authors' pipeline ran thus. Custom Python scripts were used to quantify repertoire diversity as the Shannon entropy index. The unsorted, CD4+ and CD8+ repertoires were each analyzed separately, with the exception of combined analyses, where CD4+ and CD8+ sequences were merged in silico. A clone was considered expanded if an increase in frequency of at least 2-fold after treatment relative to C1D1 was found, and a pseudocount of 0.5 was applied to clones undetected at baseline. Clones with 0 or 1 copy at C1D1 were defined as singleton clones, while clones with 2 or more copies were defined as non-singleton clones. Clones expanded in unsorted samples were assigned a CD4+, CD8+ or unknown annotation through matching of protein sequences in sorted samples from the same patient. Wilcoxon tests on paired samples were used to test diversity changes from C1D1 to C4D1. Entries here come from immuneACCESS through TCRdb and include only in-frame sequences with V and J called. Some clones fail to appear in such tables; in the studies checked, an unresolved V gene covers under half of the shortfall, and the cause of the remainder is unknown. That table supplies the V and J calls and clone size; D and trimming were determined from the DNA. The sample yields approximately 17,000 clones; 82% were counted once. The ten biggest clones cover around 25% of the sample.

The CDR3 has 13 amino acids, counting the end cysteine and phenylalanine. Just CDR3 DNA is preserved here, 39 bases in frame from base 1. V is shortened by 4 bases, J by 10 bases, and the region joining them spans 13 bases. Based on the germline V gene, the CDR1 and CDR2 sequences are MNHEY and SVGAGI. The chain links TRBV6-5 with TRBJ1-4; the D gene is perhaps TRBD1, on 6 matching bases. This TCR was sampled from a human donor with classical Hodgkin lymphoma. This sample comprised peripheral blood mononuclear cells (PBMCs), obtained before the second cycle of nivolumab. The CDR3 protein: CASSFDRRGKLFF. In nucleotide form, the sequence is TGTGCCAGCAGTTTCGACAGGAGGGGAAAACTGTTTTTT.